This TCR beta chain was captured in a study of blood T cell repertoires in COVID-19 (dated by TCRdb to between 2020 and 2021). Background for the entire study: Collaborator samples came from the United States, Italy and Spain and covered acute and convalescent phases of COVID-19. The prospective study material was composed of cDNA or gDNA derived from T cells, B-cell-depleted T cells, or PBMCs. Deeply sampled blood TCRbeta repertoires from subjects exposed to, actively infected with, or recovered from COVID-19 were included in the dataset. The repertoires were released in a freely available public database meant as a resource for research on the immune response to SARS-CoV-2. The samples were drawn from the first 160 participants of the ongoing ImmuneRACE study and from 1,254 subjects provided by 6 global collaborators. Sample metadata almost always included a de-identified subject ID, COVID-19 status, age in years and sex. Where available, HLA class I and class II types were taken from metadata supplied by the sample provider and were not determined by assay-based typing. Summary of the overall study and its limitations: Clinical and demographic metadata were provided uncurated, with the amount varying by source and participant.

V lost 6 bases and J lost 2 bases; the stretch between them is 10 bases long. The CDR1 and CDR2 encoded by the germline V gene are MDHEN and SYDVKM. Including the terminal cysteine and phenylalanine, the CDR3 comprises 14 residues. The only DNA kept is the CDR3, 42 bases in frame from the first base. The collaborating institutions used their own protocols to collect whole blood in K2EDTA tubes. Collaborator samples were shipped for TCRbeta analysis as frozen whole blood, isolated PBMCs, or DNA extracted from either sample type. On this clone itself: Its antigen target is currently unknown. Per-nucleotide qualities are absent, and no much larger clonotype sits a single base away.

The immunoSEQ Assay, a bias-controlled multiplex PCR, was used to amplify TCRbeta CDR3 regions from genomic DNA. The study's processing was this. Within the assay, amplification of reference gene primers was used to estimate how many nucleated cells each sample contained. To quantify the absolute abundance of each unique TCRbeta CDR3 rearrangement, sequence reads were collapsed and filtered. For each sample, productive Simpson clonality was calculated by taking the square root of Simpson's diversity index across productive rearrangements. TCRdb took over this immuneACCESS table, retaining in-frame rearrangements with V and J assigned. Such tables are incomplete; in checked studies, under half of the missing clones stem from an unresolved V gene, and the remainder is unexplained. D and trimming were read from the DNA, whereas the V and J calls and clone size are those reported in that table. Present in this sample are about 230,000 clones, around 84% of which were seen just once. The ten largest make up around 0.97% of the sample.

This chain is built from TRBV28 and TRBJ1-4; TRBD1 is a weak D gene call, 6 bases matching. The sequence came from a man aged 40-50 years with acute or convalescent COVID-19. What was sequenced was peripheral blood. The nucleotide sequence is TGTGCCAGCAGGGATCAGGGGACTAATGAAAAACTGTTTTTT. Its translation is CASRDQGTNEKLFF.